This T cell receptor (beta chain) was recorded in a study of identical twins. This clonotype was detected ten times or more. Trimming took off 5 bases at V and 8 bases at J, with 12 bases between the two ends. The CDR3 has 12 residues. CDR1 is MDHEN, CDR2 SYDVKM, per germline. TCRdb ran MiXCR on the 5' RACE reads and lists one entry per CDR3 protein. Of 200,000 to 250,000 distinct CDR3 sequences listed, approximately 7% are singletons. These data also formed part of another study, on yellow fever vaccine responses in identical twins.

Sequencing was performed on memory (CD45RO+) T cells sorted from blood. The source of this sequence is a woman aged 18-29 years in good health. The chain carries TRBV28 and TRBJ1-2; no reliable D call. The CDR3 here is CASSTLGGGYTF. CDR3 DNA: TGTGCCAGCAGTACCCTAGGTGGGGGCTACACCTTC.